There are a few counts of the clone carrying this TCR beta chain. The record originates from a study of identical twins. Per the germline V gene, CDR1 is SQVTM and CDR2 is ANQGSEA. The length of the CDR3 is 13 residues. Trimming removed 4 bases from V and 2 bases from J, with 11 bases in between. Via MiXCR, TCRdb re-called the 5' RACE reads, giving one row per CDR3 protein. The table records hundreds of thousands of distinct CDR3 sequences, approximately 18% of them present only once. These data also featured in a second study, about T cells expressing NK-cell markers. That source adds: According to the study, TCR beta repertoires originated from sorted CD3+CD56+NKG2C+, CD3+CD56+NKG2C- and CD3+CD56-NKG2C+ T cells.

The chain joins TRBV29-1 to TRBJ2-5, with D unclear. The sample was PBMCs. This clonotype originated in a woman aged 18-35 years in good health. The CDR3 bases are TGCAGCGTTGTTCGGTCGCTTCAAGAGACCCAGTACTTC. It yields the protein CSVVRSLQETQYF.